This T cell receptor (beta chain) was captured in a study of identical twins (dated by TCRdb to the mid-2010s). For the wider study: To test whether fetal clonotypes persist, the study used deep sequencing on TCR alpha and beta repertoires from monozygotic twins, unrelated adults of various ages, and cord blood. To rule out contamination, replicate twin experiments were performed at different times with different library preparation protocols.

For CDR1 and CDR2, the germline V gene (reference sequence) lists LGHDT and YNNKEL. The CDR3 goes from the cysteine to the phenylalanine over 14 residues. Only the CDR3 region is kept as DNA, spanning 42 bases read in frame from base 1. Trimming takes 0 bases from V and 5 bases from J, and the germline ends sit 10 bases apart. Overall results and qualifications from the work: Out-of-frame TCR alpha sharing in monozygotic twins was systematically underestimated by recombination models, whereas sharing between unrelated individuals was in agreement with the recombination models. Fewer insertions were carried by abundant cord blood beta clonotypes, a similar but weaker trend appeared in young adult naive repertoires, and no such trend appeared in memory repertoires. Zero-insertion analyses could be partly confounded by invariant T cells such as MAIT and iNKT, although diverse VJ usage argued against such confounding for most clonotypes. Because the same donors could not be followed over many years, the conclusions relied on cross-sectional statistical analysis. A weaker excess of twin sharing was found in beta out-of-frame sequences because the signal-to-noise ratio was lowered by fewer shared sequences. Compared with coincidental sharing between unrelated individuals, out-of-frame TCR alpha sequences shared between twins showed an excess of sequences with low generation probability.

All donors were healthy Caucasians. The twin cohort comprised three pairs of female monozygotic twins, all aged roughly 18 to 29 years. Peripheral blood mononuclear cells were the source from which RNA for the TCR libraries was isolated. This clonotype has just a few counts. The antigen it recognizes is unknown. No qualities accompany the bases; no much larger clone lies one base away. Library prep was done by 5' RACE. The sample was run on an Illumina HiSeq 2000. A universal primer binding site was added through template switching, and the final cDNA carried a unique molecular identifier so that TCR cDNA molecules could be counted accurately. Specific primers in the conserved constant-segment region were used to synthesize first-strand cDNA for the TCR alpha and beta chains. Each cDNA library was double barcoded, with a SMART-Mk sample barcode plus Illumina barcodes, to control for contamination. TruSeq adapter sequences and Illumina sample barcodes were added in two successive PCR steps. The Illumina HiSeq platform was used with custom primers to sequence TCR alpha and beta cDNA libraries. Processing in the source paper ran as follows. MiGEC was used to process raw reads and extract unique molecular identifiers, and MiXCR was used to find CDR3 positions. Recombination models were inferred per individual with the repgenHMM and IGoR tools using an EM algorithm. The analysis of shared clonotypes was done with the tcR package in R, with sharing normalized by the product of cloneset sizes. To study raw recombination free of thymic and clonal selection effects, out-of-frame nonproductive sequences were analyzed. The public reads were quality trimmed at Q25 with fastp and then assembled into clones with MiXCR by TCRdb, keeping productive beta chains. Rows with a matching CDR3 protein are joined into one entry that keeps the most common DNA and genes. The V and J calls here are based on TCRdb, not the publication. This sample lists 700,000 or so distinct CDR3 sequences; approximately 22% were detected once. Around 4.5% of the sample goes to the ten largest clones.

The same data also went into a second study, on T cells expressing NK-cell markers. Taken from the second paper: About 8 donors provided sorted CD3+CD56+NKG2C+, CD3+CD56+NKG2C- and CD3+CD56-NKG2C+ T-cell subsets, whose TCR beta-chain repertoires were profiled. Among the eight sequenced donors, only one was HCMV-seronegative, while the other seven were HCMV-seropositive. To restrict sorting to alphabetaTCR-expressing T cells, an anti-gammadeltaTCR antibody was added in several experiments. In five to seven donors, the dominant CD3+CD56+NKG2C+ clonotypes were among the top 10 CD8+ clonotypes and accounted for 1.0-7.0% of CD8+ T cells. Those dominant clonotypes were again the most abundant among CD3+CD56-NKG2C+ cells in a few donors, at roughly 25-65%. Whether the expanded NKG2C-expressing T cell clones were specific for HCMV antigens was left unclear. All eight donors whose samples were sequenced were randomly selected healthy volunteers, three of them men and five women. HCMV serostatus was determined by detecting HCMV-specific IgG in serum with a commercial ELISA kit. Bulk peripheral blood T-cell repertoires were additionally sequenced from unsorted PBMC for several donors. Reads were demultiplexed and grouped by UMI with MIGEC, and clonotypes were assembled and quantified with MiTCR. Only TCR cDNA sequences supported by at least two reads were kept to exclude erroneous sequences. The tcR package was used for downstream repertoire analysis, with clonotypes matched between fractions based on CDR3 nucleotide sequence plus V segment. VDJmatch was used to annotate antigen specificity against VDJdb, with one amino acid substitution allowed in CDR3.

The sequenced material came from PBMCs. The source is a young woman in good health. The rearranged chain carries TRBV3-1 and TRBJ2-5; possibly the D gene is TRBD2, per 6 matching bases. The DNA is as follows: TGTGCCAGCAGCCAAGATATACGGGAGGAGACCCAGTACTTC. This translates into CASSQDIREETQYF.